This T cell receptor beta chain appears in the sequencing data of a study of T cells after yellow fever vaccination (dated by TCRdb to about 2019). Context from the whole study: The SMART-Seq v4 Ultra Low Input RNA kit was used to prepare libraries from fractions with low cell numbers. To follow T-cell clones before and after both primary and booster YFV17D yellow fever vaccination, bulk TCR alpha and beta repertoires underwent longitudinal sequencing. Two healthy male donors, one aged 18 to 30 and one aged 30 to 40 years, made up the cohort. Bulk PBMC replicates and cell subsets were isolated from blood drawn at multiple timepoints before and after both primary and secondary immunization. Beyond this particular receptor, the publication reports: FACS-sorted repertoires could contain abundant contaminating clonotypes from the bulk population, so computational filtering was required. After the booster, most of the clones that had expanded following primary vaccination were detected again (about 95% of CD4 and around 88% of CD8), which suggests that memory was broadly maintained. Because the study included only two donors, the extent to which the findings can be generalized is limited. A small fraction of clonotypes showed up in both the CD4 and CD8 compartments, probably as a result of convergent recombination. The secondary T-cell response was weaker than the primary response but faster, peaking on day 5 instead of day 15.

This clonotype appeared many times. Its specific antigen is unknown. Nothing much larger sits one base from this clone, and base qualities are not available. TCR cDNA was made using 5'RACE template switching, a step that added a universal primer site and unique molecular identifiers. cDNA synthesis was primed from both the TCR alpha and TCR beta constant segments. Library amplification used two PCR steps, and the second PCR step added sample barcodes and sequencing adapters. Sequencing of the libraries was done on either Illumina HiSeq 2500 (2x100 bp) or NovaSeq (2x150 bp). The study's processing was this. Reads were demultiplexed and collapsed into UMI consensus sequences with MIGEC, and V(D)J alignment was performed with MiXCR. Using edgeR on replicate PBMC samples, clonotypes were called vaccine-responding if FDR was below 0.01 and the log2 fold change was above 5 up to day 15. Each bulk clonotype received a CD4 or CD8 identity based on whether the sequenced CD4 or CD8 repertoire contained that clonotype at higher abundance. The public reads were quality trimmed at Q25 with fastp and then assembled into clones with MiXCR by TCRdb, keeping productive beta chains. Each record represents a unique CDR3 protein, reported with the most common genes and DNA among its rows. These V and J calls are TCRdb output, not the study's own analysis. The sample table records almost 70,000 distinct CDR3 sequences; approximately 5% of these occur just once. Jointly, the top ten make up under 2.5% of the sample.

The V and J ends are trimmed by 6 bases and 5 bases, leaving 19 bases between them. The germline V gene (reference sequence) yields PRHDT for CDR1 and FYEKMQ for CDR2. The CDR3 runs 16 residues from the cysteine to the phenylalanine. Only the CDR3 DNA stays, 48 bases, in frame from base 1. The sample's treatment or condition label, decoded: live attenuated yellow fever vaccine strain. PBMCs were isolated from peripheral blood using a standard Ficoll-Paque protocol. CD4 and CD8 T-cell fractions were isolated with Dynabeads CD4 and CD8 positive selection kits. TriZol was used to extract RNA from bulk PBMCs, CD4 and CD8 fractions, and dextramer-positive and dextramer-negative fractions.

The sequencing here drew on CD4+ T cells sorted from PBMCs, taken less than 16 days after the first yellow fever vaccination. The rearrangement combines TRBV13 with TRBJ2-2; tentative D gene TRBD2, with 5 bases matching. The clonotype was recovered from a man aged 18 to 29 who received the YFV17D yellow fever vaccine. The CDR3 loop reads CASSYYRGPPTGELFF. In nucleotide form, the sequence is TGTGCCAGCAGTTACTATCGCGGGCCACCGACCGGGGAGCTGTTTTTT.